This TCR beta chain was recovered during a study of OX40 agonist ivuxolimab in advanced cancers. Study details: Dose-escalation patients' cancers were hepatocellular carcinoma, melanoma, renal cell or head and neck cancer. Subjects had a mean age of about 57 years, with a range of about 23 to 79; around 84% were male.

Exclusion of a patient followed from autoimmune disease history or systemic immunosuppression. At baseline, cycle 4 day 1, and cycle 7 day 1, blood was sampled. Sequenced by immunoSEQ multiplex PCR; TCRdb stores in-frame clones only, minus some. The data contain about 34,000 clones, less than 85% of them singletons. CDR3 length: 14 amino acids. The V gene lost 2 bases and the J gene lost 1 base, with 7 bases spanning the gap. From germline, CDR1 is MNHEY and CDR2 SVGAGI. The material sequenced was CD4+ or CD8+ T cells sorted from blood, taken in a trial of the OX40 agonist ivuxolimab. The chain has TRBV6-5 and TRBJ2-3, with TRBD1 as a possible D gene (6 bases). This receptor was identified in an adult with an advanced solid tumor such as melanoma, head and neck, liver or kidney cancer. DNA for the CDR3: TGTGCCAGCAGTTACGGGGGCGGCACAGATACGCAGTATTTT. Protein: CASSYGGGTDTQYF.